The 18 T cell receptor beta chains listed next were all sequenced from one sample in a study of T cell responses to AZD1222 COVID-19 vaccine. The assay was immunoSEQ multiplex PCR, and TCRdb's table has in-frame clones only and misses some. Among about 150,000 clones listed, roughly 90% were seen once. The material sequenced was peripheral blood, taken 28 days after the second AZD1222 dose. The receptors derive from an adult who received the AZD1222 COVID-19 vaccine.

The gene calls are TRBV28 and TRBJ2-5; D possibly corresponds to TRBD2 (6 bases). Germline V gene lookup returns CDR1 MDHEN and CDR2 SYDVKM. This CDR3 is 14 amino acids long. V was clipped by 5 bases and J by 5 bases, with 15 bases between them. CDR3 residues: CASSGGLGRETQYF. Written as DNA, the CDR3 is TGTGCCAGCAGTGGGGGACTGGGGAGGGAGACCCAGTACTTC.

The rearrangement joins TRBV28 to TRBJ1-4, with D possibly matching TRBD1 (6 bases). The CDR3 loop spans 16 amino acids. Germline V gives CDR1 MDHEN, CDR2 SYDVKM. The V end lost 6 bases, the J end lost 7 bases, and 21 bases lay between the germline ends. This chain's CDR3 is CASSPTLGGRGEKLFF. The CDR3 DNA reads as TGTGCCAGCAGCCCGACCTTGGGGGGGCGCGGTGAAAAACTGTTTTTT.

V and J are TRBV25-1 and TRBJ1-1, with 10 bases identical to TRBD1. The J segment lost 6 bases and the V segment lost 6 bases, leaving 4 bases of the junction unmatched. Looked up from germline, CDR1 is MGHDK and CDR2 is SYGVNS. The CDR3 contains 13 residues. The CDR3 region is CASRGTGEAEAFF. The DNA of the CDR3 is TGTGCCAGCAGAGGGACAGGGGAGGCTGAAGCTTTCTTT.

The gene calls are TRBV28 and TRBJ1-5; 7 positions match TRBD1. Germline CDR1 MDHEN, CDR2 SYDVKM. Trimming removed 4 bases from V and 0 bases from J; junction bases left unmatched: 9. The CDR3 contains 17 residues. The CDR3 is CASSYPGTDYSNQPQHF. The DNA of the CDR3 is TGTGCCAGCAGTTACCCCGGGACAGACTATAGCAATCAGCCCCAGCATTTT.

The rearrangement joins TRBV18 to TRBJ2-7; TRBD1 agrees at 10 bases. This CDR3 contains 14 residues. In germline, CDR1 is KGHSH, CDR2 LQKENI. J gave up 7 bases and V 3 bases, and 6 bases lay outside the gene matches. The DNA of the CDR3 is TGTGCCAGCTCACCGGACAGGGGGAACGTTGAGCAGTACTTC. Its protein is CASSPDRGNVEQYF.

This clone was seen once. The CDR3 bases are TGTGCCAGCAGCGTCACTCCGGGACAGGGGAACGAAAAACTGTTTTTT. Protein: CASSVTPGQGNEKLFF. The chain couples TRBV9 to TRBJ1-4; 10 positions agree with TRBD1. Unmatched junction bases numbered 9, after V lost 2 bases and J lost 8 bases. The germline gives CDR1 SGDLS, CDR2 YYNGEE. The length of the CDR3 is 16 residues.

The chain carries TRBV2 and TRBJ2-2; D remains unclear. The CDR3 sequence is 15 residues long. Germline values: CDR1 SNHLY, CDR2 FYNNEI. The ends were cut back, 9 bases at V and 0 bases at J, with 14 bases in the middle. The CDR3 DNA sequence: TGTGCCAGTAGCCGCTCGACAACGAACACCGGGGAGCTGTTTTTT. Translation: CASSRSTTNTGELFF.

The rearrangement links TRBV7-2 to TRBJ2-5; D is possibly TRBD1 or TRBD2 (5 bases each). CDR1 SGHTA and CDR2 FQGNSA come from the germline V gene. This CDR3 comprises 13 residues. Trimming shortened V by 2 bases and J by 5 bases, and 9 bases separated the two germline ends. CDR3 nucleotide sequence: TGTGCCAGCAGCTTATGGGGGATCGAGACCCAGTACTTC. It encodes CASSLWGIETQYF.

The gene calls are TRBV30 and TRBJ2-2; TRBD2 might be the D (7 bases). V was pared by 1 base and J by 4 bases, with 16 bases between. Germline V lookup: CDR1 GTSNPN, CDR2 SVGIG (reference sequence). The CDR3 covers 16 residues. CDR3 sequence (DNA): TGTGCCTGGAGTGGTATCAGGGGAGGGATCACCGGGGAGCTGTTTTTT. The encoded protein is CAWSGIRGGITGELFF.

The CDR3, as DNA: TGCGCCAGCAGCCGAACTAATGGACAGGACGAGCAGTACTTC. This codes for CASSRTNGQDEQYF. The chain joins TRBV5-1 to TRBJ2-7; TRBD1 matches at 7 bases. The J segment lost 5 bases and the V segment lost 4 bases, leaving 9 bases of the junction unmatched. This CDR3 contains 14 residues. Looked up from germline, CDR1 is SGHRS and CDR2 is YFSETQ.

The rearrangement links TRBV2 to TRBJ1-5, with 10 nucleotides matching TRBD1. In germline, CDR1 is SNHLY, CDR2 FYNNEI. The CDR3 consists of 17 residues. With V trimmed by 0 bases and J by 5 bases, 7 bases remained unmatched. The CDR3 sequence is CASSEALGDRGDQPQHF. CDR3 in DNA: TGTGCCAGCAGTGAAGCGCTTGGGGACAGGGGAGATCAGCCCCAGCATTTT.

The chain carries TRBV18 and TRBJ1-1; D is perhaps TRBD1 (5 bases). Germline CDR1 reads KGHSH; CDR2 reads LQKENI. V lost 2 bases to trimming and J lost 0 bases, with 16 bases between them. CDR3 length: 17 amino acids. The CDR3 DNA follows: TGTGCCAGCTCACCAAACAAAATTCAGGGTGTGAACACTGAAGCTTTCTTT. Protein product: CASSPNKIQGVNTEAFF.

The rearrangement joins TRBV6-5 to TRBJ1-2; TRBD1 matches at 8 bases. The germline V gene encodes CDR1 MNHEY and CDR2 SVGAGI. Trimming removed 3 bases from V and 8 bases from J; junction bases left unmatched: 8. This CDR3 is built from 14 residues. CDR3: CASSYRQGREGYTF. DNA of the CDR3: TGTGCCAGCAGTTATAGACAGGGGAGGGAGGGCTACACCTTC.

V and J are TRBV6-1 and TRBJ2-7, with TRBD2 matching over 7 bases. Germline values: CDR1 MNHNS, CDR2 SASEGT. The CDR3 loop spans 15 amino acids. The junction had 8 bases not matched to a gene; V was cut back by 6 bases and J by 0 bases. The CDR3 bases are TGTGCCAGCAGCGGTGGACTAGAGAGCTCCTACGAGCAGTACTTC. It yields the protein CASSGGLESSYEQYF.

The J gene is TRBJ1-1, the V gene TRBV18, with D tentatively TRBD1 (6 bases). V was cut by 2 bases and J by 4 bases, with 14 bases left in between. The germline V gene encodes CDR1 KGHSH and CDR2 LQKENI. The CDR3 is made up of 15 amino acids. The CDR3 coding sequence is TGTGCCAGCTCACCATATACGGGGGCGAGCACTGAAGCTTTCTTT. Its protein is CASSPYTGASTEAFF. Supplemented by reference TRBV18 and TRBJ1-1, the full variable domain reads NAGVMQNPRHLVRRRGQEARLRCSPMKGHSHVYWYRQLPEEGLKFMVYLQKENIIDESGMPKERFSAEFPKEGPSILRIQQVVRGDSAAYFCASSPYTGASTEAFFGQGTRLTVV.

The V gene is TRBV27, the J gene TRBJ2-1, with D perhaps matching TRBD2 (6 bases). Between the trimmed V and J ends, which lost 3 bases and 7 bases, there was a span of 10 bases. The CDR3 has 13 residues. CDR1 is MNHEY and CDR2 is SMNVEV in the germline V gene (reference sequence). The CDR3 DNA is TGTGCCAGCAGTTTCTACGCGGGGAATGAGCAGTTCTTC. Its translation: CASSFYAGNEQFF.

The V and J genes are TRBV7-9 and TRBJ1-3; D is uncertain. CDR3 length: 16 residues. V was shortened by 3 bases and J by 0 bases, with 12 bases between the two germline ends. Germline V gene data show CDR1 as SEHNR and CDR2 as FQNEAQ (reference sequence). The CDR3 spells CASSLGHPSSGNTIYF. The CDR3, as DNA: TGTGCCAGCAGCTTGGGCCACCCGAGCTCTGGAAACACCATATATTTT. The full variable domain, in which reference TRBV7-9 and TRBJ1-3 provide the parts outside the CDR3, is DTGVSQNPRHKITKRGQNVTFRCDPISEHNRLYWYRQTLGQGPEFLTYFQNEAQLEKSRLLSDRFSAERPKGSFSTLEIQRTEQGDSAMYLCASSLGHPSSGNTIYFGEGSWLTVV.

CDR3 bases: TGTGCCAGCAGCCAAGGACAGGGATTGCCACCCCTCCACTTT. It specifies CASSQGQGLPPLHF. V and J are TRBV3-1 (or the pseudogene TRBV3-2) and TRBJ1-6; the match to TRBD1 covers 7 bases. CDR1 and CDR2 from the germline V gene are LGHDT and YNNKEL (reference sequence). V gave up 1 base and J gave up 11 bases; unmatched junction bases: 5. This CDR3 spans 14 amino acids.